This is a list of T cell receptor beta chains from one sample in a study of shared clonotypes between healthy human individuals. Sequenced by immunoSEQ multiplex PCR; TCRdb stores in-frame clones only, minus some. The top ten clones hold under 0.065% of a sample with some 500,000 clones, 95% to 97% of them seen once. The source material was naive CD4+ T cells sorted from blood. The origin of the receptors is a woman aged 25 to 45 in good health. Each CDR3 is given with its conserved first and last residue. A D gene is named only where the DNA matches it firmly. Some rows have no size entry. The others give once, few or many, or a class for an expanded clone.

>TRBJ1-1|-|TRBV5-1|TRBD1
CASRSGQGSTEAFF
TGCGCCAGCAGATCGGGACAGGGTAGCACTGAAGCTTTCTTT
>TRBJ2-7|once|TRBV20-1|-
CSARREHEQYF
TGCAGTGCTAGAAGGGAGCACGAGCAGTACTTC
>TRBJ1-1|-|TRBV27|-
CARPGRVNTEAFF
TGTGCCCGGCCGGGCAGGGTTAACACTGAAGCTTTCTTT
>TRBJ2-7|-|TRBV9|-
CASSGGVASSYEQYF
TGTGCCAGCAGCGGTGGGGTAGCGAGCTCCTACGAGCAGTACTTC
>TRBJ1-4|few|TRBV2|TRBD1
CASRPDRVKPNEKLFF
TGTGCCAGCAGGCCCGACAGGGTCAAGCCTAATGAAAAACTGTTTTTT
>TRBJ2-7|-|TRBV19|-
CASSIGQSYEQYF
TGTGCCAGTAGTATAGGGCAGAGCTACGAGCAGTACTTC
>TRBJ1-2|-|TRBV7-9|-
CASTRGGLVYGYTF
TGTGCCAGCACCCGGGGGGGGCTGGTCTATGGCTACACCTTC
>TRBJ2-3|-|TRBV11-3|-
CASSYPGRMHDTQYF
TGTGCCAGCAGCTACCCGGGACGGATGCACGATACGCAGTATTTT
>TRBJ2-5|few|TRBV6-5|TRBD2
CASSPPGTKGTQYF
TGTGCCAGCAGTCCCCCCGGGACTAAGGGGACCCAGTACTTC
>TRBJ2-2|-|TRBV19|-
CASSMSSRGNTGELFF
TGTGCCAGTAGTATGTCGTCCAGGGGGAACACCGGGGAGCTGTTTTTT
>TRBJ2-2|-|TRBV7-6|-
CASSLAGPNTGELFF
TGTGCCAGCAGCTTAGCGGGACCGAACACCGGGGAGCTGTTTTTT
>TRBJ2-2|-|TRBV5-1|TRBD1
CASSVFWDRGHTGELFF
TGCGCCAGCAGCGTATTCTGGGACAGGGGGCACACCGGGGAGCTGTTTTTT
>TRBJ2-1|-|TRBV7-7|-
CASSYRDEGNYTNEQFF
TGTGCCAGCAGCTACCGTGATGAGGGAAATTATACCAATGAGCAGTTCTTC
>TRBJ1-5|-|TRBV6-6|TRBD1
CASRPTGSNQPQHF
TGTGCCAGCAGACCGACAGGGAGCAATCAGCCCCAGCATTTT
>TRBJ1-1|-|TRBV5-1|-
CASSLPERIRGGSTEAFF
TGCGCCAGCAGCTTGCCCGAGCGTATCCGGGGGGGAAGCACTGAAGCTTTCTTT
>TRBJ1-4|-|TRBV5-1|TRBD1
CASSLTRTGNEKLFF
TGCGCCAGCAGCTTGACCCGGACAGGGAATGAAAAACTGTTTTTT
>TRBJ2-6|-|TRBV19|-
CASSKDRPGRTNVLTF
TGTGCCAGTAGTAAAGACAGGCCGGGTCGGACCAACGTCCTGACTTTC
>TRBJ1-2|-|TRBV18|TRBD1
CASSPPGQLYGYTF
TGTGCCAGCTCACCACCGGGACAGCTCTATGGCTACACCTTC
>TRBJ2-3|-|TRBV18|-
CASSPREASTDTQYF
TGTGCCAGCTCACCACGGGAGGCAAGCACAGATACGCAGTATTTT
>TRBJ2-7|once|TRBV27|TRBD2
CASSPWTSGRDEQYF
TGTGCCAGCAGTCCCTGGACTAGCGGGAGAGACGAGCAGTACTTC
>TRBJ2-5|-|TRBV29-1|TRBD1
CSGKGQVETQYF
TGCAGCGGCAAAGGACAGGTAGAGACCCAGTACTTC
>TRBJ2-1|-|TRBV28|TRBD1
CASSTRTGGVIDEQFF
TGTGCCAGCAGTACCCGGACAGGGGGAGTTATTGATGAGCAGTTCTTC
>TRBJ2-5|-|TRBV10-2|-
CASSPSAKVPREYF
TGCGCCAGCAGCCCCTCCGCTAAAGTGCCGCGGGAGTACTTC
>TRBJ2-2|-|TRBV2|-
CASSVGRNTGELFF
TGTGCCAGCAGTGTGGGCAGGAACACCGGGGAGCTGTTTTTT
>TRBJ1-5|once|TRBV7-9|-
CASSLSGAANQPQHF
TGTGCCAGCAGCTTATCGGGGGCCGCCAATCAGCCCCAGCATTTT
>TRBJ1-1|-|TRBV7-6|TRBD1
CASSLNPGTGNTEAFF
TGTGCCAGCAGCTTAAACCCCGGGACAGGGAACACTGAAGCTTTCTTT
>TRBJ2-2|-|TRBV4-2|TRBD2
CASSSLAGEGTGELFF
TGTGCCAGCAGCTCCCTAGCGGGAGAAGGCACCGGGGAGCTGTTTTTT
>TRBJ2-5|-|TRBV4-1|TRBD2
CASSQVPSGSGETQYF
TGCGCCAGCAGCCAAGTGCCTAGCGGGAGCGGGGAGACCCAGTACTTC
>TRBJ2-7|-|TRBV7-9|TRBD1
CASRQGQGTYEQYF
TGTGCCAGCAGACAAGGACAGGGCACCTACGAGCAGTACTTC
>TRBJ2-2|-|TRBV6-1|-
CASSEVPGQNTGELFF
TGTGCCAGCAGTGAAGTCCCGGGACAGAACACCGGGGAGCTGTTTTTT
>TRBJ2-7|-|TRBV6-1|-
CASREQTTTNF
TGTGCCAGCAGGGAGCAAACGACGACGAACTTC
>TRBJ2-5|-|TRBV15|TRBD2
CATSISGSLMYF
TGTGCCACCAGCATAAGCGGGAGCCTGATGTACTTC
>TRBJ2-1|-|TRBV25-1|TRBD2
CASTEGLAGDDNEQFF
TGTGCCAGCACCGAAGGGCTAGCGGGAGATGACAATGAGCAGTTCTTC
>TRBJ1-1|-|TRBV4-1|TRBD1
CASSQSSLGLTGGTEAFF
TGCGCCAGCAGCCAAAGCTCCTTGGGACTAACAGGGGGCACTGAAGCTTTCTTT
>TRBJ2-2|-|TRBV5-5|TRBD1
CASSFGQGRTGELFF
TGTGCCAGCAGCTTCGGACAGGGTAGGACCGGGGAGCTGTTTTTT
>TRBJ1-1|-|TRBV28|-
CASINVQGFEAFF
TGTGCCAGCATCAATGTTCAGGGGTTTGAAGCTTTCTTT
>TRBJ2-3|-|TRBV5-4|TRBD2
CASSLRAGSTDTQYF
TGTGCCAGCAGCTTGCGAGCGGGGAGCACAGATACGCAGTATTTT
>TRBJ2-3|-|TRBV10-3|TRBD1
CAISEGTGTFIGTDTQYF
TGTGCCATCAGTGAGGGGACAGGGACATTTATTGGCACAGATACGCAGTATTTT
>TRBJ2-5|-|TRBV20-1|-
CSATRWTQYF
TGCAGTGCTACCCGGTGGACCCAGTACTTC
>TRBJ1-1|once|TRBV29-1|-
CSARWLAEAFF
TGCAGCGCCCGGTGGTTGGCTGAAGCTTTCTTT
>TRBJ2-7|-|TRBV11-2|-
CASSRLDSGYEQYF
TGTGCCAGCAGCCGCCTGGACTCGGGTTACGAGCAGTACTTC
>TRBJ1-2|-|TRBV30|-
CAWSVDRRGIYGYTF
TGTGCCTGGAGTGTGGATAGGAGGGGAATCTATGGCTACACCTTC
>TRBJ2-3|-|TRBV18|-
CASLQGSTDTQYF
TGTGCCAGCTTGCAGGGGAGCACAGATACGCAGTATTTT
>TRBJ2-7|-|TRBV10-3|TRBD2
CAISDERERYEQYF
TGTGCCATCAGTGATGAGCGGGAGCGCTACGAGCAGTACTTC
>TRBJ1-1|-|TRBV7-9|-
CASSLFKHTEAFF
TGTGCCAGCAGCTTATTCAAACACACTGAAGCTTTCTTT
>TRBJ1-1|-|TRBV28|-
CASSPPKNTEAFF
TGTGCCAGCAGTCCCCCGAAGAACACTGAAGCTTTCTTT
>TRBJ2-5|-|TRBV7-6|-
CASSLEQKRRETQYF
TGTGCCAGCAGCTTAGAACAGAAGAGAAGGGAGACCCAGTACTTC
>TRBJ2-2|-|TRBV5-1|-
CASSWGADLGPGELFF
TGCGCCAGCAGCTGGGGTGCAGATCTTGGACCCGGGGAGCTGTTTTTT
>TRBJ2-7|-|TRBV6-6|TRBD2
CASSYAGVGEQYF
TGTGCCAGCAGTTACGCGGGAGTAGGGGAGCAGTACTTC
>TRBJ2-1|-|TRBV10-1|-
CASSLWYREPYNEQFF
TGCGCCAGCAGTTTATGGTATCGGGAGCCTTACAATGAGCAGTTCTTC